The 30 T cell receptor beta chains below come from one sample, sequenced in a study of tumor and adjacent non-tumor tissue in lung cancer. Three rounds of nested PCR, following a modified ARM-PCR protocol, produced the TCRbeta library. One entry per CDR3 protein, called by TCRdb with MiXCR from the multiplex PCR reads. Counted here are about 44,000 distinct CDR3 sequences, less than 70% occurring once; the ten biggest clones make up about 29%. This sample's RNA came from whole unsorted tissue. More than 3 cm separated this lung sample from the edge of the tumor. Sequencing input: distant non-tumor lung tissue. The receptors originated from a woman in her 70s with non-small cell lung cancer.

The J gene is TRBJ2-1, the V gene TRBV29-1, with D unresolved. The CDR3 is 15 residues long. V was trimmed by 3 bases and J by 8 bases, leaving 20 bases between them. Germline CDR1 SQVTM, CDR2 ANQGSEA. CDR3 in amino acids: CSVDGSKREFDEQFF. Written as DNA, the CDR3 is TGCAGCGTTGACGGTTCTAAGCGTGAGTTCGATGAGCAGTTCTTC.

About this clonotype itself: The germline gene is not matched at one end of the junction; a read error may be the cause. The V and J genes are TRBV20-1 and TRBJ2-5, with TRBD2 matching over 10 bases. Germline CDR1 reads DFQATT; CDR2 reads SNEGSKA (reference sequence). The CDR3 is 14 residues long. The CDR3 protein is CSVRMASGSETQYF. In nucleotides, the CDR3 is TGCAGTGTTAGAATGGCTAGCGGGAGTGAGACCCAGTACTTC.

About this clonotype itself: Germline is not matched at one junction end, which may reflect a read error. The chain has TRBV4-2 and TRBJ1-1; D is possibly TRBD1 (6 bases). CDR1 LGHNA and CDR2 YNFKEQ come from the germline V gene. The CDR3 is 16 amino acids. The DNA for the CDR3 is TGTGCCAGCAGTCAAGATGTAAGGGGGAAGAACATTGAAGCTTTCTTT. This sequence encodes CASSQDVRGKNIEAFF.

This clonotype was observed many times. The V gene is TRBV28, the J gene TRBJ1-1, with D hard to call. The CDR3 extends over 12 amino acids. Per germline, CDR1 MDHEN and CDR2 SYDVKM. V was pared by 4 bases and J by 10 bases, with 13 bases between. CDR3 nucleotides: TGTGCCAGCAGTTGGAAGCGAGTTCGAGCTTTCTTT. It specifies CASSWKRVRAFF.

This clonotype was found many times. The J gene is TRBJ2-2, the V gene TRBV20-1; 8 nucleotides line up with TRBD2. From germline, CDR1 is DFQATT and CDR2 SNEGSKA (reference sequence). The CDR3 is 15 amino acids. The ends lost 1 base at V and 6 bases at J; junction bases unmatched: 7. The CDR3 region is CSARVSGVAAGELFF. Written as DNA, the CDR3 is TGCAGTGCTAGAGTTAGCGGGGTTGCGGCCGGGGAGCTGTTTTTT.

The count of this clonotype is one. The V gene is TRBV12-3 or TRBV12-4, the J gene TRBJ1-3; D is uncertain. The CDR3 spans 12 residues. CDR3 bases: TGTACCTCTATGAGGACTGGAAACACCATATATTTT. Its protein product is CTSMRTGNTIYF.

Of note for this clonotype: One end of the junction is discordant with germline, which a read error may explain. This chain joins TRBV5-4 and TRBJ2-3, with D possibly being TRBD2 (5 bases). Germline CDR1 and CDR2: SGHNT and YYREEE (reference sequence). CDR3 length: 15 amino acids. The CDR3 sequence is CASSPSWESTDMQYF. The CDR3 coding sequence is TGTGCCAGCAGCCCGAGTTGGGAGAGTACAGATATGCAGTATTTT.

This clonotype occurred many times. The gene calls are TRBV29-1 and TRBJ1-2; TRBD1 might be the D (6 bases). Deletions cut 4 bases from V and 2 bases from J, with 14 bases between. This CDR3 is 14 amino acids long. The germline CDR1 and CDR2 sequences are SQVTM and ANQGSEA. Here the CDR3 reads CSVVTAGENYGYTF. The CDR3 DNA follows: TGCAGCGTTGTTACGGCAGGGGAAAACTATGGCTACACCTTC.

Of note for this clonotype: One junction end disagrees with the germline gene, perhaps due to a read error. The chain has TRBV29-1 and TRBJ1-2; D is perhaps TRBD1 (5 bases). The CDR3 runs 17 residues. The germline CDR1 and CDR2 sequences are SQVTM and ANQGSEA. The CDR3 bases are TGCACCGTTGAAGGTAACTCAGGAGACAGCAAGCCATATGGCTACACCTTC. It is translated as CTVEGNSGDSKPYGYTF. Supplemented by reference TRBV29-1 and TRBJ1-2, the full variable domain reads SAVISQKPSRDICQRGTSLTIQCQVDSQVTMMFWYRQQPGQSLTLIATANQGSEATYESGFVIDKFPISRPNLTFSTLTVSNMSPEDSSIYLCTVEGNSGDSKPYGYTFGSGTRLTVV.

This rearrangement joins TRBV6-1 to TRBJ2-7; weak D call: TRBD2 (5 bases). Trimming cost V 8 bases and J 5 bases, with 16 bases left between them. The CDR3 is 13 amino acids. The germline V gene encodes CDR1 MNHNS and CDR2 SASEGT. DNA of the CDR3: TGTGCCAGCTTAGTGGGAGCCACCCACGAGCAGTACTTC. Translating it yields CASLVGATHEQYF.

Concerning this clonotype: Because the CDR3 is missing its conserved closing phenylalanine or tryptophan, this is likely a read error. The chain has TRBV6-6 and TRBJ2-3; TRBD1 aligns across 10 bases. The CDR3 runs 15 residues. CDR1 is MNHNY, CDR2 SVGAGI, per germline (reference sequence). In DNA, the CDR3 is TGTGCCGGCAGTTCCGGGACAGGGGATGCAGATACGCAGTATCTT. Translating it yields CAGSSGTGDADTQYL.

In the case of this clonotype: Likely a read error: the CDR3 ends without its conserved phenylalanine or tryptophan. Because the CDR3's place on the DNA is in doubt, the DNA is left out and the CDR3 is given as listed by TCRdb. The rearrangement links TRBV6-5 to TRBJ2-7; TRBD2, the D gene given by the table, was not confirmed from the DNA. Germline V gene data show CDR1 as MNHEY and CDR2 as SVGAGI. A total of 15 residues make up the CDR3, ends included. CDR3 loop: CASSYSIHQGHEQYY.

The CDR3 spells CASMEGVWETQYF. The CDR3 nucleotides are TGCGCCAGCATGGAGGGGGTGTGGGAGACCCAGTACTTC. This rearrangement joins TRBV10-2 to TRBJ2-5, with D tentatively TRBD1 or TRBD2 (6 bases each). The CDR3 contains 13 residues. V was cut by 7 bases and J by 5 bases, with 14 bases left in between. Germline V gene sequence: CDR1 WSHSY, CDR2 SAAADI.

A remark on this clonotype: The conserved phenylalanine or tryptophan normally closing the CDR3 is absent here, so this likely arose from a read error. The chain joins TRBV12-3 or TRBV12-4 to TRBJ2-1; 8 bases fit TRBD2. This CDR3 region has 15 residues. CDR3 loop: CASSSSGSGDNEQFL. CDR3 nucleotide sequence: TGTGCTAGCAGTTCCAGCGGGAGTGGAGACAATGAGCAGTTCCTC.

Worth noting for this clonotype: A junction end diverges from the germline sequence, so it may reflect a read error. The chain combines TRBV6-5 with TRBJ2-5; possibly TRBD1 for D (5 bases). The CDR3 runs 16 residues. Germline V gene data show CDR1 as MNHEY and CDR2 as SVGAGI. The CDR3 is CASSYPYRSSQETQYF. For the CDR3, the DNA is TGTGCCAGCAGTTACCCGTACAGGTCAAGCCAAGAGACTCAGTACTTC.

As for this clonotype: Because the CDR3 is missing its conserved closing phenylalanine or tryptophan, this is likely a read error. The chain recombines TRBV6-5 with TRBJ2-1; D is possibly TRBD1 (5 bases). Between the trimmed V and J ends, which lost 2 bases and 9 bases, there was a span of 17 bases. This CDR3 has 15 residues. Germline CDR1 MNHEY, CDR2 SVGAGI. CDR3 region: CASSYGAGFCGEQFI. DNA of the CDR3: TGTGCCAGCAGTTACGGGGCCGGCTTCTGCGGTGAGCAGTTCATC.

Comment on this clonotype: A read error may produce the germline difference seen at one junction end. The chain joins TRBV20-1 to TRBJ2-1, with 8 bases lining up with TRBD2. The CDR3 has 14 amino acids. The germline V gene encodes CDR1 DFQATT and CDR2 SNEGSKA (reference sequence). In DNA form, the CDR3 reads TGCACTGCTGAACTAGCGGCACTACGGCATGCGCAGTTCTTC. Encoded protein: CTAELAALRHAQFF.

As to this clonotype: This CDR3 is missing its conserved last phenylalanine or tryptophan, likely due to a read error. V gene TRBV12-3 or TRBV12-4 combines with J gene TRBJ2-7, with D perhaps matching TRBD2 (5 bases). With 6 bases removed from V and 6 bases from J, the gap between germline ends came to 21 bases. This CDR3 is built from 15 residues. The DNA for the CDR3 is TGTGCCAGCAGCCCGAGGGAGAAGGGAAAGACCGAGCAGTACATC. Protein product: CASSPREKGKTEQYI.

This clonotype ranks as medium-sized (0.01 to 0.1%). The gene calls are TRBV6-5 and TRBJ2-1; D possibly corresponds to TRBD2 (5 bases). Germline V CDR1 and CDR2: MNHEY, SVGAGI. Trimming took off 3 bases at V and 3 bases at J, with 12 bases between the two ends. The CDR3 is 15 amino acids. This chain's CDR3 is CASSYGEIGYNEQFF. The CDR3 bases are TGTGCCAGCAGTTATGGGGAGATCGGCTACAATGAGCAGTTCTTC.

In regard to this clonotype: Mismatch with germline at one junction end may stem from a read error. CDR3 bases: TGTGCCAGCAGTTACTCGTTTACGAGCACAGATGCGCAGTATTTT. Translation: CASSYSFTSTDAQYF. This chain connects TRBV6-5 to TRBJ2-3; D is uncertain. Germline V gene sequence: CDR1 MNHEY, CDR2 SVGAGI. The CDR3 runs to 15 residues.

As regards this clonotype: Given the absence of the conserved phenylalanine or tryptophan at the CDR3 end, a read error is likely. The CDR3 protein is CASSISSYKQYC. CDR3 nucleotides: TGTGCCAGCAGCATCAGCTCCTACAAGCAGTACTGC. The V gene is TRBV6-2 or TRBV6-3, the J gene TRBJ2-7, with unresolved D. CDR1 MNHEY and CDR2 SVGEGT come from the germline V gene. The CDR3 is 12 residues long.

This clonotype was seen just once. DNA for the CDR3: TGTGCCAGCAGCCGAACCTCAACGGGGCTTGGCCACAATGAGCAGTTCTTC. Its translation is CASSRTSTGLGHNEQFF. The chain employs TRBV6-6 and TRBJ2-1, with D possibly being TRBD1 or TRBD2 (5 bases each). Trimming cost V 6 bases and J 5 bases, with 23 bases left between them. This CDR3 spans 17 amino acids. Per germline, CDR1 MNHNY and CDR2 SVGAGI (reference sequence).

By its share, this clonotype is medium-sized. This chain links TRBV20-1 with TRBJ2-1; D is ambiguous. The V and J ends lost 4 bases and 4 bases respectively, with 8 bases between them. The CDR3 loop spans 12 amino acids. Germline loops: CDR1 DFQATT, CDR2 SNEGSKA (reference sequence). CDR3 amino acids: CSATPKYNEQFF. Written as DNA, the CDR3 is TGCAGTGCTACCCCTAAGTACAATGAGCAGTTCTTC.

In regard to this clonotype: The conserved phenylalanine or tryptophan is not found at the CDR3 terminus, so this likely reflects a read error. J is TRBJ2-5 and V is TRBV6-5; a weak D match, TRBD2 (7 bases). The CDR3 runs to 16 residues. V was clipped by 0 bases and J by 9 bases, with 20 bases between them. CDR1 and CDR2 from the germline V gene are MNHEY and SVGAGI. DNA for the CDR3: TGTGCCAGCAGTTACTCCCTTGGGGAGGGGGAGGAGGCCCAGTACCTC. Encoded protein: CASSYSLGEGEEAQYL.

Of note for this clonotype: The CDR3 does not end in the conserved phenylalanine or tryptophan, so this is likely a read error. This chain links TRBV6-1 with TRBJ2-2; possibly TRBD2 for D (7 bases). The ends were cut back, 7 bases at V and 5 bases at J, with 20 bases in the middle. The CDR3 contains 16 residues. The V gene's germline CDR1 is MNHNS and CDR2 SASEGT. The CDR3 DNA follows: TGTGCCAGCATCATATCACAGGGACTAATGACCGGGGAGCTGTTTCTT. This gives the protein CASIISQGLMTGELFL.

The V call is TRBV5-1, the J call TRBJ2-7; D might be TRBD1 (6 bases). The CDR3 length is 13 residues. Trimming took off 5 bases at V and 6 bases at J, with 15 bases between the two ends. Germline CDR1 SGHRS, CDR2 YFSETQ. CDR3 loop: CASREQGYSEQYF. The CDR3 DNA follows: TGCGCCAGCAGGGAGCAGGGGTACTCCGAGCAGTACTTC.

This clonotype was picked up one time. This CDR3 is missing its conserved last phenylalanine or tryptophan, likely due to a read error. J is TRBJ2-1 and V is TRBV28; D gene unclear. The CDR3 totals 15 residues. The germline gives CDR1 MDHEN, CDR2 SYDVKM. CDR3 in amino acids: CASSLVGSAYNEQFC. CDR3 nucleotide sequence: TGTGCCAGCAGTTTGGTAGGGTCTGCTTACAACGAGCAGTTCTGC.

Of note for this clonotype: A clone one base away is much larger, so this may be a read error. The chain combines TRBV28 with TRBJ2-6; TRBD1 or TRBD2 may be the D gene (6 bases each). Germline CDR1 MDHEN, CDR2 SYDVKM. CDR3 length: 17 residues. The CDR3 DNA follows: TGTGCCAGCAGTTTGGGGGGCTTGCTCTCTGAGGCCAACGTCCTGACTTTC. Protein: CASSLGGLLSEANVLTF.

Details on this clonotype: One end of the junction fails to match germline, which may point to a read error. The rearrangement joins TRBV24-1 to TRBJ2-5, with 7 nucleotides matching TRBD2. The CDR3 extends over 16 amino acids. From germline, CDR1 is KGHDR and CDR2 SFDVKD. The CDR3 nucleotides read TGTGCCGCCAGTGATTATTCTAGCGGAGCACAAGAGCCCCAGTACTTC. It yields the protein CAASDYSSGAQEPQYF.

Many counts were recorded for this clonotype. The CDR3 nucleotides are TGTGCCAGCAGTTTGACTAGCGGGAGAGGGCACGAGCAGTACTTC. Translated, it gives CASSLTSGRGHEQYF. The chain is built from TRBV28 and TRBJ2-7, with 12 bases aligning to TRBD2. Unmatched junction bases numbered 5, after V lost 3 bases and J lost 5 bases. CDR1 and CDR2 (germline): MDHEN, SYDVKM. This CDR3 contains 15 residues.